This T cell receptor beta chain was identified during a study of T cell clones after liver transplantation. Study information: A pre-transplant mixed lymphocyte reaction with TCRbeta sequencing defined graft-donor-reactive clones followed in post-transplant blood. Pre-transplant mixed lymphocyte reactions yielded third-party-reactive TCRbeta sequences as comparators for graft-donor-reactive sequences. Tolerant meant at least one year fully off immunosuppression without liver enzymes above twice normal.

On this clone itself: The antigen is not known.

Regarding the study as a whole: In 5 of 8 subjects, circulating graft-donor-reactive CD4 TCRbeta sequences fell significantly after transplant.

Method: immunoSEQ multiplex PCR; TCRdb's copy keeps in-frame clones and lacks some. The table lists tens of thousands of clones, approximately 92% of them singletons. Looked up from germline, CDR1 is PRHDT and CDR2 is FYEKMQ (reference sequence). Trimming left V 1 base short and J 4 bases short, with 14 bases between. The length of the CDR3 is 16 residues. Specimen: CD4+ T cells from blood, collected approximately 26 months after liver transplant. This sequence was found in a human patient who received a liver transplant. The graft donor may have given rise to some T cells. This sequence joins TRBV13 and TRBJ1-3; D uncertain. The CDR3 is CASSLVGDPSGNTIYF. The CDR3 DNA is TGTGCCAGCAGCTTAGTCGGGGATCCATCCGGAAACACCATATATTTT.